A selection of T cell receptor beta chains follows, all from one sample in a study of blood T cell repertoires in COVID-19. Here immunoSEQ multiplex PCR was the method, and the copy in TCRdb shows in-frame clones only, minus some. The table shows almost 300,000 clones, with 85% to 90% occurring only once. The sequenced sample was peripheral blood. Every receptor here comes from a woman aged 25 to 45 with COVID-19, enrolled during active disease. Each CDR3 is given with its conserved first and last residue. Fields, in order: clone size, V gene, J gene, D gene, CDR3 protein, CDR3 DNA. D genes are given only for firm matches. Expanded clones get a size class; other rows say once, few or many, or leave the size out.

>NA|TRBV5-4|TRBJ1-2|TRBD1
CASSEVQGFNGYTF
TGTGCCAGCAGCGAAGTACAGGGGTTTAATGGCTACACCTTC
>NA|TRBV19|TRBJ1-1|NA
CASNPQGSTEAFF
TGTGCCAGTAACCCACAGGGTAGCACTGAAGCTTTCTTT
>NA|TRBV7-9|TRBJ2-1|NA
CASSFFGASYNEQFF
TGTGCCAGCAGCTTTTTTGGGGCCTCCTACAATGAGCAGTTCTTC
>NA|TRBV2|TRBJ1-3|TRBD1
CASRPGPSGGISGNTIYF
TGTGCCAGCCGTCCGGGACCCTCAGGGGGGATCTCTGGAAACACCATATATTTT
>NA|TRBV25-1|TRBJ1-2|NA
CASRSWADYGYTF
TGTGCCAGCAGGTCGTGGGCCGATTATGGCTACACCTTC
>NA|TRBV6-5|TRBJ1-6|TRBD1
CASSSGQGRSPLHF
TGTGCCAGCAGCTCGGGACAGGGTCGATCACCCCTCCACTTT
>NA|TRBV13|TRBJ2-7|TRBD1
CASSTQGQGPQRDF
TGTGCCAGCAGCACCCAGGGACAGGGTCCTCAGAGGGACTTC
>NA|TRBV18|TRBJ2-1|TRBD2
CASSPLAGVNEQFF
TGTGCCAGCTCACCACTAGCGGGGGTCAATGAGCAGTTCTTC
>NA|TRBV11-1|TRBJ2-7|NA
CASSLLEEQYF
TGTGCCAGCAGCTTATTGGAGGAGCAGTACTTC
>few|TRBV5-8|TRBJ1-2|TRBD1
CASRNTLTGKDYGYTF
TGTGCCAGCAGGAATACCCTGACAGGGAAAGACTATGGCTACACCTTC
>NA|TRBV19|TRBJ1-1|NA
CASSGNIVNTEAFF
TGTGCCTCATCAGGGAACATAGTGAACACTGAAGCTTTCTTT
>NA|TRBV13|TRBJ2-7|TRBD2
CASSLGLRGGRDEQYF
TGTGCCAGCAGCTTAGGCCTGCGGGGGGGACGGGACGAGCAGTACTTC
>NA|TRBV27|TRBJ1-5|TRBD1
CASSWGQGTSQPQHF
TGTGCCAGCAGTTGGGGACAGGGGACGTCCCAGCCCCAGCATTTT